This T cell receptor beta chain was found in a study of blood T cell repertoires in COVID-19. The wider study: Acute-phase and convalescent COVID-19 samples originated in the United States, Italy and Spain. From T cells, B-cell-depleted T cells, or PBMCs came the material, which was cDNA or gDNA.

This CDR3 is built from 14 residues. Germline V gene lookup returns CDR1 SGHTA and CDR2 FQGNSA. With 2 bases removed from V and 5 bases from J, the gap between germline ends came to 12 bases. As originally analysed: Estimated nucleated cell counts came from reference gene primer amplification. Data came from immunoSEQ multiplex PCR; TCRdb stores just in-frame clones and leaves some out. The V and J calls and clone size come from that table; D and trimming were worked out from the DNA. The sample has a few hundred thousand clones, 70% to 90% seen once; the top ten hold about 2.1%. The gene calls are TRBV7-2 and TRBJ1-1; the D gene is possibly TRBD1 (5 bases). This clonotype originated in a woman in her 50s with acute or convalescent COVID-19. Source material: peripheral blood. The CDR3 reads CASSLSQGGTEAFF. CDR3 sequence (DNA): TGTGCCAGCAGCTTATCCCAGGGAGGGACTGAAGCTTTCTTT.